Sequencing of this TCR beta chain was carried out in a study of pediatric ulcerative colitis. General study results and limits: Blood-rectal clonal overlap within each person was significantly higher in ulcerative colitis patients than controls. No controls had the two rectal clonotypes shared by ulcerative colitis patients.

This clone was counted only a few times. The antigen is unknown. CDR1 is KGHSH, CDR2 LQKENI, per germline. The CDR3 has 14 residues. Deletions cut 1 base from V and 2 bases from J, with 8 bases between. The survey-level immunoSEQ assay was used. Clones were sequenced by immunoSEQ multiplex PCR, and TCRdb holds only the in-frame ones, with some missing. This sample carries tens of thousands of clones, just over 75% of them seen once, and the ten largest clones take roughly 5.2%. The blood sample was taken during the colonoscopy visit. This receptor was taken from a boy between 10 and 17 years old with moderate ulcerative colitis. V usage is TRBV18 and J usage is TRBJ1-1; no clear D. The sequencing input was blood. CDR3 loop: CASSPQESNTEAFF. CDR3 DNA sequence: TGTGCCAGCTCACCACAGGAATCAAACACTGAAGCTTTCTTT.